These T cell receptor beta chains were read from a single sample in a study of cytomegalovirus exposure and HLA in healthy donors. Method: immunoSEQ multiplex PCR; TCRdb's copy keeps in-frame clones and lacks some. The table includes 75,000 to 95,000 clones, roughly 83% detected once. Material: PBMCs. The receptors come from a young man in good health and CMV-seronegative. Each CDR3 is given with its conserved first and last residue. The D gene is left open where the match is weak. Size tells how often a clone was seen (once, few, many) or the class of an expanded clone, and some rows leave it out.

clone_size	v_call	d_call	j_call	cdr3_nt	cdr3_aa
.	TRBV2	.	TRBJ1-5	TGTGCCAGCACCACGGCAGGGGATAGGGAACAGCCCCAGCATTTT	CASTTAGDREQPQHF
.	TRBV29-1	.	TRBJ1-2	TGCAGCGTCCCCAGGGGTGAGGACTATGGCTACACCTTC	CSVPRGEDYGYTF
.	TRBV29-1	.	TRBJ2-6	TGCAGCGTTGAACAGCGCTCTAACTCTGGGGCCAACGTCCTGACTTTC	CSVEQRSNSGANVLTF
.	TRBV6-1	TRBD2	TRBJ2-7	TGTGCCAGCAGTGGAGCGGGACTCGTCTACGAGCAGTACTTC	CASSGAGLVYEQYF
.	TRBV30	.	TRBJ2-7	TGTGCCTGGAGTTTCGCGGGGTCCTACGAGCAGTACTTC	CAWSFAGSYEQYF
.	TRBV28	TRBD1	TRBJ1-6	TGTGCCAGCAGTGCAGGGACAGGGGTGGATTCACCCCTCCACTTT	CASSAGTGVDSPLHF
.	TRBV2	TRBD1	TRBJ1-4	TGTGCCAGCATCTCAATACAGGGGGCGGGTGAAAAACTGTTTTTT	CASISIQGAGEKLFF
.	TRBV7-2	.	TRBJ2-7	TGTGCCAGCAGCTTAGGATCGAGTTTTCCCTACGAGCAGTACTTC	CASSLGSSFPYEQYF
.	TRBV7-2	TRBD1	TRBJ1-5	TGTGCCAGCAGCCCTGACAGGGGTCAGCCCCAGCATTTT	CASSPDRGQPQHF
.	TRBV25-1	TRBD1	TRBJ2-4	TGTGCCAGCAGTGAATTCGGGGACAGAAACATTCAGTACTTC	CASSEFGDRNIQYF
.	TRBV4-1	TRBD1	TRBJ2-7	TGCGCCAGCAGCCAAGGACAGGGGCCATCCTACGAGCAGTACTTC	CASSQGQGPSYEQYF
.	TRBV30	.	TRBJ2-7	TGTGCCTGGAGTAGTCAGGCTTACGAGCAGTACTTC	CAWSSQAYEQYF
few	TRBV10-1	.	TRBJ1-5	TGCGCCAGCAGTGAGGACAGTAGCAATCAGCCCCAGCATTTT	CASSEDSSNQPQHF
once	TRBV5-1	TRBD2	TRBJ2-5	TGCGCCAGCAGCTTGGATAAGGGACTAGCGGGGCAAGAGACCCAGTACTTC	CASSLDKGLAGQETQYF
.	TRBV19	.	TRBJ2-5	TGTGCCAGTAGCGTCCAGGGGTCCCAAGAGACCCAGTACTTC	CASSVQGSQETQYF
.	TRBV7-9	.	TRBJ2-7	TGTGCCAGCAGCTCACCGACTAGGGGCTACGAGCAGTACTTC	CASSSPTRGYEQYF
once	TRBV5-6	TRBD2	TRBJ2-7	TGTGCCAGCAGCTTGGGGCCAGCGGGGCGCGAGCAGTACTTC	CASSLGPAGREQYF
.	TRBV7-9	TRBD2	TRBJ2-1	TGTGCCAGCAGCCCGGGACTAGCGGACTACAATGAGCAGTTCTTC	CASSPGLADYNEQFF
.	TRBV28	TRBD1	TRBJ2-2	TGTGCCAGCAGACGCTTATCCGTCCCGGGACAGGCGATTGTGACCGGGGAGCTGTTTTTT	CASRRLSVPGQAIVTGELFF
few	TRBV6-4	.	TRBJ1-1	TGTGCCAGCAGTGACTCAGCGAACACTGAAGCTTTCTTT	CASSDSANTEAFF